The 24 T cell receptor beta chains below all came from one sample that was sequenced in a study of cytomegalovirus exposure and HLA in healthy donors. The study ran its PCR with 60 Vbeta and 13 Jbeta primers. The repertoire was sequenced with immunoSEQ multiplex PCR; TCRdb's copy has only in-frame clones and lacks some. This table has 90,000 or so clones, more than 70% appearing once. Sample: PBMCs. These receptors were taken from a man aged 55 to 70 in good health and CMV-seronegative.

This clone was seen only once. This chain joins TRBV18 and TRBJ1-1, with TRBD1 matching over 11 bases. The CDR3 is made up of 17 amino acids. CDR1 is KGHSH and CDR2 is LQKENI in the germline V gene. V shed 2 bases and J 1 base; nucleotides not matched to a gene: 6. DNA for the CDR3: TGTGCCAGCTCACCAGTTAGGACAGGGGGCTGGAACACTGAAGCTTTCTTT. Protein product: CASSPVRTGGWNTEAFF. Full variable domain (outside the CDR3, taken from reference TRBV18 and TRBJ1-1): NAGVMQNPRHLVRRRGQEARLRCSPMKGHSHVYWYRQLPEEGLKFMVYLQKENIIDESGMPKERFSAEFPKEGPSILRIQQVVRGDSAAYFCASSPVRTGGWNTEAFFGQGTRLTVV.

The gene calls are TRBV7-9 and TRBJ1-5, with 9 bases identical to TRBD1. Losses at the gene ends were 5 bases for V and 2 bases for J; bases not matched to a gene: 7. Germline V gene sequence: CDR1 SEHNR, CDR2 FQNEAQ (reference sequence). The CDR3 runs to 16 residues. The chain's CDR3 is CASSEWTGAGNQPQHF. CDR3 bases: TGTGCCAGCAGCGAATGGACAGGGGCTGGCAATCAGCCCCAGCATTTT.

J is TRBJ2-3 and V is TRBV19; 7 bases map to TRBD2. Germline V lookup: CDR1 LNHDA, CDR2 SQIVND (reference sequence). This CDR3 has 16 residues. J lost 6 bases, V lost 5 bases, and 14 bases had no gene match. CDR3 in amino acids: CASSWSERGTMDTQYF. In DNA form, the CDR3 reads TGTGCCAGTAGTTGGTCCGAGCGGGGCACGATGGATACGCAGTATTTT. Complete variable domain (other parts from reference TRBV19 and TRBJ2-3): DGGITQSPKYLFRKEGQNVTLSCEQNLNHDAMYWYRQDPGQGLRLIYYSQIVNDFQKGDIAEGYSVSREKKESFPLTVTSAQKNPTAFYLCASSWSERGTMDTQYFGPGTRLTVL.

J is TRBJ2-5 and V is TRBV9; 10 positions match TRBD2. Losses at the gene ends were 1 base for V and 4 bases for J; bases not matched to a gene: 13. The CDR3 extends over 18 amino acids. The germline V gene has CDR1 SGDLS and CDR2 YYNGEE. The CDR3 coding sequence is TGTGCCAGCAGCGTATTGCCTAGCGGGGGCAGAATACCAGAGACCCAGTACTTC. It is translated as CASSVLPSGGRIPETQYF.

This CDR3 is CASTPSGDQETQYF. The CDR3 DNA follows: TGTGCCAGCACCCCCAGCGGGGACCAAGAGACCCAGTACTTC. The chain links TRBV6-1 to TRBJ2-5; 7 positions agree with TRBD2. The junction had 5 bases not matched to a gene; V was cut back by 7 bases and J by 0 bases. Germline V gene sequence: CDR1 MNHNS, CDR2 SASEGT. The CDR3 is 14 amino acids.

This rearrangement joins TRBV28 to TRBJ2-5, with 12 bases lining up with TRBD1. The CDR3 is made up of 18 amino acids. CDR1 and CDR2 (germline): MDHEN, SYDVKM. J gave up 0 bases and V 4 bases, and 9 bases lay outside the gene matches. CDR3 sequence: CASSWDRGRKGYQETQYF. Here the CDR3 DNA reads TGTGCCAGCAGTTGGGACAGGGGGCGAAAGGGCTACCAAGAGACCCAGTACTTC. Combining the CDR3 with reference TRBV28 and TRBJ2-5 gives the whole variable domain DVKVTQSSRYLVKRTGEKVFLECVQDMDHENMFWYRQDPGLGLRLIYFSYDVKMKEKGDIPEGYSVSREKKERFSLILESASTNQTSMYLCASSWDRGRKGYQETQYFGPGTRLLVL.

The chain is built from TRBV11-2 and TRBJ1-1; 7 bases are shared with TRBD1. The CDR3 is 14 amino acids. The germline V gene encodes CDR1 SGHAT and CDR2 FQNNGV. The junction had 7 bases not matched to a gene; V was cut back by 4 bases and J by 5 bases. Here the CDR3 DNA reads TGTGCCAGCAGCTCGGACAGGATTGGGACTGAAGCTTTCTTT. Protein product: CASSSDRIGTEAFF.

This clone has only a few counts. This sequence joins TRBV19 and TRBJ1-1, with 10 positions matching TRBD1. V was pared by 10 bases and J by 1 base, with 9 bases of the junction left unmatched. Germline values: CDR1 LNHDA, CDR2 SQIVND (reference sequence). CDR3 length: 15 amino acids. As DNA, the CDR3 is TGTGCCACGGTCCGGAGGGACAGGGGGAACACTGAAGCTTTCTTT. Its protein product is CATVRRDRGNTEAFF.

The chain combines TRBV19 with TRBJ2-1; 11 bases are a match to TRBD2. This CDR3 region has 15 residues. Trimming removed 2 bases from V and 4 bases from J; junction bases left unmatched: 1. CDR1 and CDR2 (germline): LNHDA, SQIVND (reference sequence). The DNA of the CDR3 is TGTGCCAGTAGTATATCTAGCGGGGGGTACAATGAGCAGTTCTTC. Its protein is CASSISSGGYNEQFF.

The chain has TRBV7-2 and TRBJ1-3; D possibly corresponds to TRBD1 (6 bases). This CDR3 spans 15 amino acids. V lost 5 bases and J lost 3, with 14 bases in between. The V gene's germline CDR1 is SGHTA and CDR2 FQGNSA. The DNA of the CDR3 is TGTGCCAGCAGCCCCCAGGGGTTGGTTGGAAACACCATATATTTT. This sequence encodes CASSPQGLVGNTIYF.

The chain links TRBV30 to TRBJ1-5, with 11 bases fitting TRBD1. Looked up from germline, CDR1 is GTSNPN and CDR2 is SVGIG (reference sequence). This CDR3 region has 14 residues. V shed 3 bases, J shed 4 bases, and the junction held 2 bases outside the gene matches. The CDR3 here is CAWSRDRGNQPQHF. Written as DNA, the CDR3 is TGTGCCTGGAGCCGGGACAGGGGGAATCAGCCCCAGCATTTT.

The chain links TRBV18 to TRBJ1-4; 7 nucleotides align to TRBD1. CDR1 KGHSH and CDR2 LQKENI come from the germline V gene. Trimming removed 3 bases from V and 3 bases from J; junction bases left unmatched: 4. The CDR3 length is 15 residues. The CDR3 DNA reads as TGTGCCAGCTCACCCGGACAGGCCGCTAATGAAAAACTGTTTTTT. As protein: CASSPGQAANEKLFF. Together with reference TRBV18 and TRBJ1-4, the CDR3 gives the full variable domain: NAGVMQNPRHLVRRRGQEARLRCSPMKGHSHVYWYRQLPEEGLKFMVYLQKENIIDESGMPKERFSAEFPKEGPSILRIQQVVRGDSAAYFCASSPGQAANEKLFFGSGTQLSVL.

The chain employs TRBV7-9 and TRBJ2-1, with 8 bases lining up with TRBD1. Germline V lookup: CDR1 SEHNR, CDR2 FQNEAQ (reference sequence). Trimming took 3 bases from V and 3 from J; bases not matched to a gene: 7. CDR3 length: 16 amino acids. CDR3 in amino acids: CASSFRETGDYNEQFF. The CDR3 region has the DNA TGTGCCAGCAGCTTTCGAGAGACAGGGGACTACAATGAGCAGTTCTTC.

In this sample, this clone turned up once. J is TRBJ2-2 and V is TRBV5-1, with 8 bases matching TRBD1. Trimming removed 7 bases from V and 0 bases from J; junction bases left unmatched: 5. The CDR3 runs to 15 residues. Germline CDR1 is SGHRS and CDR2 is YFSETQ. The CDR3 spells CASGRTGTNTGELFF. CDR3 sequence (DNA): TGCGCCAGCGGACGGACAGGGACGAACACCGGGGAGCTGTTTTTT.

This chain links TRBV5-5 with TRBJ2-3; 14 bases are a match to TRBD2. The CDR3 contains 17 residues. The germline V gene encodes CDR1 SGHKS and CDR2 YYEKEE (reference sequence). With 4 bases clipped from V and 2 bases from J, the junction kept 6 bases outside the gene matches. CDR3 DNA: TGTGCCAGCAGCCGCCCGGGACTAGCGGGGGACACAGATACGCAGTATTTT. It translates to CASSRPGLAGDTDTQYF.

The J gene is TRBJ2-7, the V gene TRBV19; TRBD1 matches at 7 bases. The germline V gene encodes CDR1 LNHDA and CDR2 SQIVND (reference sequence). The CDR3 is 15 amino acids. The V segment lost 5 bases and the J segment 4 bases; nucleotides outside the gene matches: 11. The DNA for the CDR3 is TGTGCCAGTAGTGGTGACCGGGACAGACAATACGAGCAGTACTTC. Protein product: CASSGDRDRQYEQYF.

The chain carries TRBV6-4 and TRBJ2-1, with 12 bases identical to TRBD2. CDR1 MRHNA and CDR2 SNTAGT come from the germline V gene. The CDR3 is made up of 15 amino acids. Trimming cost V 6 bases and J 2 bases; bases outside gene matches: 2. Written as DNA, the CDR3 is TGTGCCAGCAGCCTAGCGGGGGGGACCTACAATGAGCAGTTCTTC. Translated, it gives CASSLAGGTYNEQFF.

The V call is TRBV27, the J call TRBJ2-6; TRBD2 might be the D (5 bases). CDR3 length: 16 amino acids. Trimming shortened V by 6 bases and J by 0 bases, and 12 bases separated the two germline ends. CDR1 and CDR2 (germline): MNHEY, SMNVEV (reference sequence). CDR3 in amino acids: CASRPRGSSGANVLTF. The CDR3 coding sequence is TGTGCCAGCAGGCCGCGAGGGAGCTCTGGGGCCAACGTCCTGACTTTC.

V usage is TRBV6-5 and J usage is TRBJ1-2; the match to TRBD1 covers 7 bases. Germline-derived CDR1 and CDR2 are MNHEY and SVGAGI. This CDR3 comprises 11 residues. The CDR3 loop reads CTLQGSYGYTF. The DNA for the CDR3 is TGTACCTTACAGGGGAGCTATGGCTACACCTTC.

The chain joins TRBV25-1 to TRBJ1-1, with 10 bases identical to TRBD1. V gave up 2 bases and J gave up 7 bases; unmatched junction bases: 10. Per the germline V gene, CDR1 is MGHDK and CDR2 is SYGVNS. This CDR3 comprises 16 residues. The CDR3 DNA sequence: TGTGCCAGCAGTGAAGGACAGGGGGTTTACAGATTTGAAGCTTTCTTT. It translates to CASSEGQGVYRFEAFF.

CDR3 sequence: CASSVGPRDRSYEQYF. Written as DNA, the CDR3 is TGTGCCAGCAGCGTAGGCCCCCGGGACAGATCCTACGAGCAGTACTTC. The V gene is TRBV9, the J gene TRBJ2-7; 7 bases are a match to TRBD1. Germline CDR1 and CDR2: SGDLS and YYNGEE. The junction had 7 bases not matched to a gene; V was cut back by 0 bases and J by 1 base. This CDR3 has 16 amino acids.

This clone was detected once. The chain uses TRBV28 and TRBJ1-2, with D maybe TRBD1 (6 bases). Trimming cost V 6 bases and J 4 bases, with 12 bases left between them. CDR1 is MDHEN, CDR2 SYDVKM, per germline. The CDR3 has 13 amino acids. The CDR3 DNA reads as TGTGCCAGCAGGTCGGACAGAGGCTATGGCTACACCTTC. Amino acid sequence: CASRSDRGYGYTF.

V gene TRBV29-1 combines with J gene TRBJ2-1; 11 bases map to TRBD1. The CDR3 totals 13 residues. The junction had 1 base not matched to a gene; V was cut back by 1 base and J by 8 bases. Germline V gene sequence: CDR1 SQVTM, CDR2 ANQGSEA. The CDR3 coding sequence is TGCAGCGTTGAAGGGACAGGGGGCTATGAGCAGTTCTTC. The encoded protein is CSVEGTGGYEQFF.

The CDR3 protein is CASSPTSARYNEQFF. CDR3 coding DNA: TGTGCCAGCAGCCCGACTAGCGCGAGGTACAATGAGCAGTTCTTC. This chain joins TRBV7-2 and TRBJ2-1; 8 bases fit TRBD2. CDR1 is SGHTA, CDR2 FQGNSA, per germline. The CDR3 runs 15 residues. The trim removed 5 bases at V and 4 bases at J, leaving 7 bases unmatched.